This T cell receptor beta chain was identified in a study of early T cells in non-severe SARS-CoV-2 infection. Study-wide context: The study sequenced bulk RNA from unsorted whole blood, with chains unpaired.

Study-wide results and limits: Matching against VDJdb likely underestimated virus-specific expansions, favoring anti-spike CD8.

This clonotype was detected ten times or more. Its antigen is still unknown. Researchers attached unique molecular identifiers to individual cDNA molecules. Each CDR3 protein is one row after TCRdb ran MiXCR on the 5' RACE reads. Here the sample spans 34,000 or so distinct CDR3 sequences, over 8.5% being singletons. The sequencing input was whole blood. This TCR came from an adult who was a healthcare worker with PCR-confirmed SARS-CoV-2 infection or an uninfected control (not recorded which).

CDR3 region: CASSLTSGDNEQFF. The CDR3 DNA is TGTGCCAGCAGCTTAACTTCGGGGGACAATGAGCAGTTCTTC. This chain links TRBV7-3 with TRBJ2-1; a possible D gene is TRBD2 (6 bases). The CDR3 consists of 14 residues. The V gene lost 0 bases and the J gene lost 5 bases, with 8 bases spanning the gap. Germline V gives CDR1 SGHTA, CDR2 FQGTGA. The complete variable domain, with remaining parts taken from reference TRBV7-3 and TRBJ2-1, reads GAGVSQTPSNKVTEKGKYVELRCDPISGHTALYWYRQSLGQGPEFLIYFQGTGAADDSGLPNDRFFAVRPEGSVSTLKIQRTERGDSAVYLCASSLTSGDNEQFFGPGTRLTVL.